These 10 T cell receptor beta chains were all obtained from the same sample, sequenced in a study of CD8 T cells in Susac syndrome. It was with random hexamers that roughly 0.5 to 1 ug RNA was reverse transcribed. TCRdb passed the immunoSEQ multiplex PCR reads through MiXCR, listing each CDR3 protein once. The sample includes hundreds of thousands of distinct CDR3 sequences, around 85% of them seen just once. The sample was CD8+ T cells from PBMCs. The receptors shown here come from a human donor with multiple sclerosis.

V gene TRBV19 combines with J gene TRBJ1-5; 8 nucleotides agree with TRBD1. The CDR3 has 15 residues. Germline V gene sequence: CDR1 LNHDA, CDR2 SQIVND (reference sequence). J lost 0 bases, V lost 6 bases, and 4 bases had no gene match. The CDR3 protein is CASRRTGSSNQPQHF. The CDR3 nucleotides are TGTGCCAGTAGGCGGACAGGGTCTAGCAATCAGCCCCAGCATTTT.

The chain uses TRBV2 and TRBJ1-4; D might be TRBD1 (6 bases). CDR1 is SNHLY and CDR2 is FYNNEI in the germline V gene. There are 14 residues in the CDR3. V was pared by 3 bases and J by 4 bases, with 9 bases between. The CDR3 DNA reads TGTGCCAGCAGTGACCAGGGGATTAATGAAAAACTGTTTTTT. Its translation: CASSDQGINEKLFF.

The chain recombines TRBV19 with TRBJ2-1; D perhaps matches TRBD2 (6 bases). The CDR3 sequence is 15 residues long. V was shortened by 3 bases and J by 5 bases, with 14 bases between the two germline ends. From germline, CDR1 is LNHDA and CDR2 SQIVND (reference sequence). The CDR3 region is CASSISQGGDNEQFF. CDR3 in DNA: TGTGCCAGTAGTATCTCCCAGGGCGGGGACAATGAGCAGTTCTTC.

The genes are TRBV5-6 and TRBJ2-7, with D perhaps TRBD1 (6 bases). Germline loops: CDR1 SGHDT, CDR2 YYEEEE. The CDR3 runs to 11 residues. V shed 5 bases and J shed 6 bases, with 9 bases lying between them. The CDR3 sequence is CASRQGSEQYF. The CDR3 nucleotides are TGTGCCAGCAGACAGGGTTCCGAGCAGTACTTC. Full variable domain (rest looked up from reference TRBV5-6 and TRBJ2-7): DAGVTQSPTHLIKTRGQQVTLRCSPKSGHDTVSWYQQALGQGPQFIFQYYEEEERQRGNFPDRFSGHQFPNYSSELNVNALLLGDSALYLCASRQGSEQYFGPGTRLTVT.

The V gene is TRBV6-1, the J gene TRBJ2-1, with D unresolved. This CDR3 contains 13 residues. From germline, CDR1 is MNHNS and CDR2 SASEGT. V lost 6 bases to trimming and J lost 3 bases, with 9 bases between them. The CDR3 DNA is TGTGCCAGCAGACCGGGCTACTACAATGAGCAGTTCTTC. Its translation is CASRPGYYNEQFF.

V and J are TRBV28 and TRBJ2-7, with 10 bases identical to TRBD2. V dropped 2 bases and J dropped 12; count of bases not matched to a gene: 10. The CDR3 consists of 14 residues. Looked up from germline, CDR1 is MDHEN and CDR2 is SYDVKM. The CDR3 spells CASSLRLAGVLLYF. The CDR3 bases are TGTGCCAGCAGTTTAAGGCTAGCGGGAGTACTGCTGTACTTC.

V and J are TRBV5-4 and TRBJ1-1; D uncertain. The germline V and J ends were trimmed by 4 bases and 0 bases, with 19 bases remaining between them. There are 17 residues in the CDR3. In germline, CDR1 is SGHNT, CDR2 YYREEE (reference sequence). Here the CDR3 DNA reads TGTGCCAGCAGCCCTCCGGGAATCGATACTATGAACACTGAAGCTTTCTTT. It codes for CASSPPGIDTMNTEAFF.

The chain carries TRBV24-1 and TRBJ2-7; D is unclear. The CDR3 runs to 14 residues. Germline V gene data show CDR1 as KGHDR and CDR2 as SFDVKD. Trimming stripped 5 bases from V and 2 bases from J, with 12 bases between. The CDR3 loop reads CATSGGGVPYEQYF. CDR3 sequence (DNA): TGTGCCACCAGTGGGGGTGGTGTACCCTACGAGCAGTACTTC.

In its sample, this clonotype was seen a few times. V gene TRBV6-1 combines with J gene TRBJ2-5; D may be TRBD1 or TRBD2 (5 bases each). V lost 3 bases, J lost 0 bases, and 14 bases lay in between. This CDR3 comprises 16 residues. Per germline, CDR1 MNHNS and CDR2 SASEGT. As DNA, the CDR3 is TGTGCCAGCAGTGACTACCGGGACGGAGACCAAGAGACCCAGTACTTC. It encodes CASSDYRDGDQETQYF.

A single count supports this clonotype. This chain links TRBV5-1 with TRBJ2-7; TRBD2 is a possible D gene (6 bases). Germline V gene lookup returns CDR1 SGHRS and CDR2 YFSETQ. V lost 6 bases, J lost 7 bases, and 23 bases lay in between. CDR3 length equals 15 residues. The CDR3 loop reads CASTPEGGLPHEQYF. The CDR3 bases are TGCGCCAGCACCCCTGAGGGAGGACTCCCCCATGAGCAGTACTTC.